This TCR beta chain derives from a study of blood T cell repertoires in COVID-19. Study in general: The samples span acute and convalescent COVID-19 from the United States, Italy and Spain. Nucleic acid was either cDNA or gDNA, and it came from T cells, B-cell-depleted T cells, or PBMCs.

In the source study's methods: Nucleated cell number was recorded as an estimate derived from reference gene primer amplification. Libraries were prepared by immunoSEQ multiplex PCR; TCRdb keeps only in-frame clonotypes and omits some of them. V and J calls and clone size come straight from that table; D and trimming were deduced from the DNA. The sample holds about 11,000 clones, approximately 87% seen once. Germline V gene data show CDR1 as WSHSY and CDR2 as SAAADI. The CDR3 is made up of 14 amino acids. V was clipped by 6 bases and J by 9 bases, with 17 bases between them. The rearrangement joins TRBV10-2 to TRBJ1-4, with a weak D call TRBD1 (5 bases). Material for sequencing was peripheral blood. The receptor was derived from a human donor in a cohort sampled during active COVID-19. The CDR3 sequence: CASRSPGGDQKLFF. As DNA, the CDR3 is TGCGCCAGCAGAAGCCCGGGAGGGGATCAAAAACTGTTTTTT.